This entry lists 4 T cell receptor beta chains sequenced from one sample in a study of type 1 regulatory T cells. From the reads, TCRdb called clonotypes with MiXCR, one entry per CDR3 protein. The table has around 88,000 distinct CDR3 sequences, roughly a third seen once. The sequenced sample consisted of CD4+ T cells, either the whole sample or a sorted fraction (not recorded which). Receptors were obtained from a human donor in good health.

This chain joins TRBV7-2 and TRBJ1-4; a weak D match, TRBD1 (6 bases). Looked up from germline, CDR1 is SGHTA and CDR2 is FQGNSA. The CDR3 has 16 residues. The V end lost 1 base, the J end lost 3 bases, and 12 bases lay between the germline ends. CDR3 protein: CASSLVQGRANEKLFF. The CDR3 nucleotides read TGTGCCAGCAGCTTAGTACAGGGTCGAGCTAATGAAAAACTGTTTTTT. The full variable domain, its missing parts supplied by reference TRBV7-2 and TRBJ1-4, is GAGVSQSPSNKVTEKGKDVELRCDPISGHTALYWYRQSLGQGLEFLIYFQGNSAPDKSGLPSDRFSAERTGGSVSTLTIQRTQQEDSAVYLCASSLVQGRANEKLFFGSGTQLSVL.

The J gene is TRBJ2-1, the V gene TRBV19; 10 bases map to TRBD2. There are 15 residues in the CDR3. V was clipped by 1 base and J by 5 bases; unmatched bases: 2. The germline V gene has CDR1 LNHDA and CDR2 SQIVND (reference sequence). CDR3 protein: CASSIVAGGNNEQFF. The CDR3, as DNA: TGTGCCAGTAGTATAGTAGCGGGAGGCAACAATGAGCAGTTCTTC.

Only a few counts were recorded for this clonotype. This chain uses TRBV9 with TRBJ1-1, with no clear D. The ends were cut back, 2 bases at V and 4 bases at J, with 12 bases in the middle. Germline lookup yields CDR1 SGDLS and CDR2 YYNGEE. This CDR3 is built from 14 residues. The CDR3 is CASSVVSRGTEAFF. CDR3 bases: TGTGCCAGCAGCGTCGTTAGTCGGGGCACTGAAGCTTTCTTT.

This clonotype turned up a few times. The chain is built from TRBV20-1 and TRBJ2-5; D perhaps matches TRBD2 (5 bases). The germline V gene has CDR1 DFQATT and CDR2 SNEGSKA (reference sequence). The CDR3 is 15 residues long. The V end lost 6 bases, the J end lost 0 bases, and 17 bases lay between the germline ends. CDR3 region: CSAEPIGGYQETQYF. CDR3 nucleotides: TGCAGTGCCGAGCCAATCGGAGGATACCAAGAGACCCAGTACTTC.